This TCR beta chain was captured by sequencing in a study of T-cell reconstitution after alpha-beta-depleted transplantation in children. Per the germline V gene, CDR1 is LGHNT and CDR2 is FRNRAP. J lost 1 base, V lost 6 bases, and 5 bases had no gene match. The CDR3 has 14 residues. It was with unique molecular identifiers that the TCRbeta library was prepared. TCRdb reprocessed the PCR reads via MiXCR and lists one record per CDR3 protein. The sample lists fewer than 550,000 distinct CDR3 sequences, around 9.9% seen once, with roughly 5% in the top ten. This chain joins TRBV12-5 and TRBJ2-7, with 8 bases lining up with TRBD1. The material was PBMCs from the stem cell graft donor, obtained from the stem cell graft. The source is a human donor who donated a stem cell graft to a child with acute myeloid leukemia. The CDR3 loop reads CASGTTGESYEQYF. In DNA, the CDR3 is TGTGCTAGTGGGACGACAGGGGAGTCCTACGAGCAGTACTTC.